These 6 T cell receptor beta chains came from one sample sequenced in a study of a mutant IDH1 vaccine in newly diagnosed glioma. The method was immunoSEQ multiplex PCR; TCRdb's version includes in-frame clones alone and lacks a portion of them. The sample records about 41,000 clones, around 78% being singletons. Antigens for these TCRs are unknown. Indicated time point: week 23, last vaccination. Mutant IDH1 20-mer peptide, at 300 ug, made up each vaccine dose, with topical imiquimod. The input for sequencing was PBMCs, taken from a glioma patient whose treatment included an IDH1 peptide vaccine. These TCRs come from a woman between 40 and 50 years old with glioma. Some clones in this sample may be carry-over from other donors' samples.

The chain uses TRBV5-1 and TRBJ2-2; D perhaps matches TRBD2 (6 bases). Trimming cost V 5 bases and J 4 bases, with 18 bases left between them. Per germline, CDR1 SGHRS and CDR2 YFSETQ. The CDR3 extends over 16 amino acids. CDR3 in DNA: TGCGCCAGCAGACAGACCGGAGGGGAAAGCACCGGGGAGCTGTTTTTT. This sequence encodes CASRQTGGESTGELFF.

This clone was counted only a few times. The chain carries TRBV7-9 and TRBJ2-7; D is possibly TRBD1 (6 bases). Germline CDR1 reads SEHNR; CDR2 reads FQNEAQ (reference sequence). V was trimmed by 5 bases and J by 2 bases, leaving 22 bases between them. This CDR3 has 17 residues. CDR3 DNA: TGTGCCAGCAGCCACCTGGGGGCGGACTTAATAACCTACGAGCAGTACTTC. Translated: CASSHLGADLITYEQYF.

The genes are TRBV2 and TRBJ2-7; D is perhaps TRBD2 (6 bases). From germline, CDR1 is SNHLY and CDR2 FYNNEI. Between the trimmed V and J ends, which lost 7 bases and 3 bases, there was a span of 13 bases. The CDR3 has 13 residues. The CDR3 is CASTSEGIYEQYF. As DNA, the CDR3 is TGTGCCAGCACCTCGGAGGGGATCTACGAGCAGTACTTC.

This chain joins TRBV14 and TRBJ2-7, with D maybe TRBD1 (6 bases). The CDR3 sequence is 14 residues long. Germline V gene sequence: CDR1 SGHDN, CDR2 FVKESK. The ends were cut back, 0 bases at V and 6 bases at J, with 12 bases in the middle. The CDR3 DNA reads TGTGCCAGCAGCCAAGATCTGGGGGCTGGCGAGCAGTACTTC. Translating it yields CASSQDLGAGEQYF.

The chain combines TRBV5-1 with TRBJ2-7; D is perhaps TRBD2 (5 bases). The CDR3 contains 14 residues. Looked up from germline, CDR1 is SGHRS and CDR2 is YFSETQ. V lost 3 bases, J lost 3 bases, and 13 bases lay in between. The DNA of the CDR3 is TGCGCCAGCAGCTCGTCCAAAGGGAGCTACGAGCAGTACTTC. This encodes CASSSSKGSYEQYF.

DNA of the CDR3: TGTGCCAGCAGTTTTTTAACTCAGCCCCAGCATTTT. Protein product: CASSFLTQPQHF. The chain uses TRBV28 and TRBJ1-5; D is unclear. The CDR3 length is 12 residues. The V end was cut by 3 bases, the J end by 6 bases, with 6 bases between. The germline gives CDR1 MDHEN, CDR2 SYDVKM.